Below, 25 T cell receptor beta chains from the same sample are listed, as sequenced in a study of shared T cell receptors in the human thymus. Some clones are missing from TCRdb's copy, which holds only in-frame ones; the method was immunoSEQ multiplex PCR. The sample lists roughly 660,000 clones, roughly 88% seen once, with over 0.008% in the top ten. The sample was also linked to a second study, of human thymus T cells.

The sequenced sample was thymocytes. The receptors derive from a boy under two years old with a congenital heart defect.

The CDR3 nucleotides are TGTGCCAGCAGCTTCGGGGTACCGGCCGGGGCCAACGTCCTGACTTTC. Its translation: CASSFGVPAGANVLTF. V is TRBV5-4 and J is TRBJ2-6; a weak D match, TRBD2 (5 bases). Trimming took 2 bases from V and 4 from J, leaving 13 bases between them. The CDR3 consists of 16 residues. Germline CDR1 SGHNT, CDR2 YYREEE (reference sequence).

The CDR3 loop is CASSQELKRGGVPYEQYF. Written as DNA, the CDR3 is TGCGCCAGCAGCCAAGAGCTCAAAAGGGGCGGGGTACCCTACGAGCAGTACTTC. The chain joins TRBV4-3 to TRBJ2-7, with TRBD2 as a possible D gene (6 bases). Germline V gene sequence: CDR1 LGHNA, CDR2 YSLEER. This CDR3 spans 18 amino acids. V lost 0 bases to trimming and J lost 2 bases, with 20 bases between them.

The V gene is TRBV14, the J gene TRBJ2-7, with a possible D match to TRBD2 (6 bases). The V end lost 3 bases, the J end lost 2 bases, and 14 bases lay between the germline ends. The germline gives CDR1 SGHDN, CDR2 FVKESK. There are 15 residues in the CDR3. CDR3 bases: TGTGCCAGCAGCCAGCCGGGACTCCTCGCCTACGAGCAGTACTTC. It codes for CASSQPGLLAYEQYF. The entire variable domain, with the rest obtained from reference TRBV14 and TRBJ2-7, is as follows: EAGVTQFPSHSVIEKGQTVTLRCDPISGHDNLYWYRRVMGKEIKFLLHFVKESKQDESGMPNNRFLAERTGGTYSTLKVQPAELEDSGVYFCASSQPGLLAYEQYFGPGTRLTVT.

This clone was recorded once. The CDR3 DNA reads as TGTGCCAGCATTCAGGACTCCATCGGGACAGATACGCAGTATTTT. The encoded protein is CASIQDSIGTDTQYF. The gene calls are TRBV2 and TRBJ2-3, with D possibly TRBD2 on 5 matching bases. V was trimmed by 7 bases and J by 3 bases, leaving 17 bases between them. The CDR3 contains 15 residues. CDR1 is SNHLY, CDR2 FYNNEI, per germline.

This clone showed up just once. This chain uses TRBV11-3 with TRBJ2-7; 7 nucleotides line up with TRBD2. The CDR3 has 18 amino acids. V was clipped by 3 bases and J by 1 base; unmatched bases: 15. From germline, CDR1 is SGHNT and CDR2 YENEEA. The CDR3 spells CASSFDRGGTTFSYEQYF. The CDR3 DNA is TGTGCCAGCAGCTTTGATAGGGGAGGGACTACGTTTTCCTACGAGCAGTACTTC.

This chain uses TRBV6-6 with TRBJ2-1; 9 bases match TRBD2. CDR1 is MNHNY and CDR2 is SVGAGI in the germline V gene (reference sequence). Germline trimming cut 6 bases from V and 3 bases from J; bases unmatched to any gene: 3. The CDR3 consists of 14 residues. The CDR3 sequence is CASRGGRGYNEQFF. In nucleotides, the CDR3 is TGTGCCAGCAGAGGCGGGAGGGGCTACAATGAGCAGTTCTTC.

The V and J genes are TRBV5-8 and TRBJ2-7; TRBD1 is a possible D gene (6 bases). The CDR3 loop spans 14 amino acids. V lost 4 bases to trimming and J lost 3 bases, with 14 bases between them. Per the germline V gene, CDR1 is SGHTS and CDR2 is YDEGEE. The CDR3 region has the DNA TGTGCCAGCAGCCTGCAGGGGCTTAACTACGAGCAGTACTTC. It encodes CASSLQGLNYEQYF.

The J gene is TRBJ2-1, the V gene TRBV6-6, with 9 positions matching TRBD1. Germline CDR1 reads MNHNY; CDR2 reads SVGAGI (reference sequence). The CDR3 is made up of 16 amino acids. V was clipped by 5 bases and J by 4 bases; unmatched bases: 9. DNA of the CDR3: TGTGCCAGCAGTCGAGGTACGGGACAGGGTTACAATGAGCAGTTCTTC. This sequence encodes CASSRGTGQGYNEQFF.

J is TRBJ1-5 and V is TRBV6-1, with 7 positions matching TRBD1. CDR1 and CDR2 from the germline V gene are MNHNS and SASEGT. Trimming removed 8 bases from V and 0 bases from J; junction bases left unmatched: 4. The CDR3 has 14 amino acids. For the CDR3, the DNA is TGTGCCAGCCTCTGGACAGGTAGCAATCAGCCCCAGCATTTT. Amino acid sequence: CASLWTGSNQPQHF.

The gene calls are TRBV9 and TRBJ2-1, with 9 bases aligning to TRBD2. CDR1 is SGDLS, CDR2 YYNGEE, per germline. Losses at the gene ends were 4 bases for V and 8 bases for J; bases not matched to a gene: 13. The CDR3 contains 16 residues. The CDR3 DNA reads as TGTGCCAGCAGCCCTCTACTCGGCGGGAGGGGCGATGAGCAGTTCTTC. It is translated as CASSPLLGGRGDEQFF.

The V gene is TRBV15, the J gene TRBJ2-5; D may be TRBD2 (5 bases). Germline CDR1 is LNHNV and CDR2 is YYDKDF (reference sequence). V lost 1 base to trimming and J lost 1 base, with 16 bases between them. The CDR3 consists of 17 residues. CDR3 in DNA: TGTGCCACCAGCAGAGCGGTGGGAGCGATCTCCCAAGAGACCCAGTACTTC. Translating it yields CATSRAVGAISQETQYF.

This chain connects TRBV10-2 to TRBJ1-2, with TRBD1 as a possible D gene (6 bases). This CDR3 has 13 residues. From germline, CDR1 is WSHSY and CDR2 SAAADI. V was pared by 7 bases and J by 5 bases, with 14 bases between. The CDR3 loop reads CASTGGARYGYTF. In nucleotides, the CDR3 is TGCGCCAGCACCGGGGGGGCGAGGTATGGCTACACCTTC.

The V and J genes are TRBV7-8 and TRBJ2-7, with D possibly matching TRBD1 (6 bases). Germline V gives CDR1 SGHVS, CDR2 FQNEAQ. The CDR3 loop spans 16 amino acids. V was trimmed by 5 bases and J by 0 bases, leaving 17 bases between them. CDR3 bases: TGTGCCAGCAGCAACCCACAGGGAATCGGCTCCTACGAGCAGTACTTC. Protein product: CASSNPQGIGSYEQYF. The variable domain in full, completed from reference TRBV7-8 and TRBJ2-7, reads GAGVSQSPRYKVAKRGQDVALRCDPISGHVSLFWYQQALGQGPEFLTYFQNEAQLDKSGLPSDRFFAERPEGSVSTLKIQRTQQEDSAVYLCASSNPQGIGSYEQYFGPGTRLTVT.

The V gene is TRBV28, the J gene TRBJ2-5, with 8 nucleotides matching TRBD1. The ends lost 2 bases at V and 3 bases at J; junction bases unmatched: 8. Germline V lookup: CDR1 MDHEN, CDR2 SYDVKM. CDR3 length: 16 amino acids. CDR3: CASSLLLGQAEETQYF. The CDR3 nucleotides read TGTGCCAGCAGTTTACTCTTGGGACAGGCGGAAGAGACCCAGTACTTC. The whole variable domain, remainder taken from reference TRBV28 and TRBJ2-5, is DVKVTQSSRYLVKRTGEKVFLECVQDMDHENMFWYRQDPGLGLRLIYFSYDVKMKEKGDIPEGYSVSREKKERFSLILESASTNQTSMYLCASSLLLGQAEETQYFGPGTRLLVL.

The chain links TRBV4-3 to TRBJ2-6, with D tentatively TRBD2 (6 bases). The CDR3 is 19 amino acids. CDR1 LGHNA and CDR2 YSLEER come from the germline V gene. V lost 0 bases to trimming and J lost 0 bases, with 15 bases between them. CDR3 DNA: TGCGCCAGCAGCCAAGAAGTGATGGACTACCGCTCTGGGGCCAACGTCCTGACTTTC. Protein sequence: CASSQEVMDYRSGANVLTF.

The chain is built from TRBV18 and TRBJ2-7; 7 positions agree with TRBD2. The CDR3 totals 17 residues. V dropped 1 base and J dropped 3; count of bases not matched to a gene: 12. Germline V lookup: CDR1 KGHSH, CDR2 LQKENI. The CDR3 DNA is TGTGCCAGCTCACCACGGGGGAAGAAGCGGGACCTCTACGAGCAGTACTTC. This codes for CASSPRGKKRDLYEQYF. Using reference TRBV18 and TRBJ2-7 for the parts outside the CDR3, the full variable domain is NAGVMQNPRHLVRRRGQEARLRCSPMKGHSHVYWYRQLPEEGLKFMVYLQKENIIDESGMPKERFSAEFPKEGPSILRIQQVVRGDSAAYFCASSPRGKKRDLYEQYFGPGTRLTVT.

The J gene is TRBJ2-3, the V gene TRBV15; tentatively, D is TRBD2 (5 bases). The CDR3 runs 16 residues. From germline, CDR1 is LNHNV and CDR2 YYDKDF (reference sequence). Trimming cost V 0 bases and J 2 bases, with 12 bases left between them. Written as DNA, the CDR3 is TGTGCCACCAGCAGAGATGAGGCGGGCCACACAGATACGCAGTATTTT. This encodes CATSRDEAGHTDTQYF.

This rearrangement joins TRBV4-2 to TRBJ1-5; 8 positions agree with TRBD1. Germline V gene sequence: CDR1 LGHNA, CDR2 YNFKEQ. Trimming at V came to 1 base and at J to 1 base, leaving 6 bases not matched to a gene. The length of the CDR3 is 17 residues. The CDR3 spells CASSQVVTGASNQPQHF. In nucleotides, the CDR3 is TGTGCCAGCAGCCAAGTAGTGACAGGGGCAAGCAATCAGCCCCAGCATTTT.

V and J are TRBV12-2 and TRBJ2-2; the DNA was not compared with TRBD2, the D call given in the table. TRBV12-2 is recorded as a pseudogene. This CDR3 spans 17 amino acids. CDR3 residues: CASRLEPGLAGAGELFF. The CDR3 DNA sequence: TGTGCAAGTCGCTTAGAACCGGGACTAGCGGGAGCCGGGGAGCTGTTTTTT.

This chain uses TRBV27 with TRBJ2-2; 9 positions agree with TRBD1. Germline lookup yields CDR1 MNHEY and CDR2 SMNVEV (reference sequence). V was pared by 6 bases and J by 1 base, with 3 bases of the junction left unmatched. The CDR3 has 15 amino acids. The CDR3 reads CASSPGQGNTGELFF. CDR3 in DNA: TGTGCCAGCAGCCCGGGACAGGGGAACACCGGGGAGCTGTTTTTT.

The chain combines TRBV15 with TRBJ2-7, with D tentatively TRBD2 (7 bases). Trimming stripped 1 base from V and 5 bases from J, with 21 bases between. This CDR3 comprises 17 residues. Germline V gives CDR1 LNHNV, CDR2 YYDKDF (reference sequence). The CDR3 protein is CATSRGGLAALLDEQYF. As DNA, the CDR3 is TGTGCCACCAGCAGAGGGGGGCTAGCGGCCCTTCTGGACGAGCAGTACTTC.

The V and J genes are TRBV5-1 and TRBJ2-5; 13 bases match TRBD2. With V trimmed by 4 bases and J by 5 bases, 8 bases remained unmatched. The CDR3 is made up of 16 amino acids. Looked up from germline, CDR1 is SGHRS and CDR2 is YFSETQ. This chain's CDR3 is CASSPWTSGSGETQYF. The CDR3 DNA follows: TGCGCCAGCAGCCCATGGACTAGCGGGAGCGGGGAGACCCAGTACTTC.

Only a few counts were recorded for this clone. The chain uses TRBV11-2 and TRBJ2-7; 9 bases agree with TRBD2. Germline V gene sequence: CDR1 SGHAT, CDR2 FQNNGV. V lost 5 bases and J lost 5; bases outside the gene matches: 13. The CDR3 length is 16 residues. CDR3 protein: CASSPRGTSYSHEQYF. CDR3 sequence (DNA): TGTGCCAGCAGCCCACGTGGGACTAGCTATTCCCACGAGCAGTACTTC.

The V and J genes are TRBV27 and TRBJ2-1; 7 positions match TRBD2. The CDR3 runs to 16 residues. V was pared by 2 bases and J by 5 bases, with 9 bases of the junction left unmatched. Germline V lookup: CDR1 MNHEY, CDR2 SMNVEV (reference sequence). CDR3 nucleotides: TGTGCCAGCAGTTTACCCCGGTCGGGAGGTCACAATGAGCAGTTCTTC. This sequence encodes CASSLPRSGGHNEQFF.

The chain uses TRBV27 and TRBJ2-7; no clear D gene. V dropped 3 bases and J dropped 3 bases, with 9 bases sitting between them. In germline, CDR1 is MNHEY, CDR2 SMNVEV (reference sequence). The CDR3 is made up of 13 amino acids. The CDR3 DNA sequence: TGTGCCAGCAGTTTCTCTTCGGTCTACGAGCAGTACTTC. This sequence encodes CASSFSSVYEQYF.